Listed below are T cell receptor beta chains from one sample, sequenced in a study of shared clonotypes between healthy human individuals. Clones were read by immunoSEQ multiplex PCR, and TCRdb kept only the in-frame ones, dropping some. The table has about 460,000 clones, approximately 80% seen once. Specimen: PBMCs. Source of these receptors: a woman aged 40 to 50 in good health. Some clones in this sample may be carry-over from other donors' samples. Each CDR3 is given with its conserved first and last residue. A D gene is named only where the DNA matches it firmly. Clone size appears in some rows only: once, few, many, or a class for an expanded clone.

D,J,size,V,DNA,CDR3
TRBD2,TRBJ2-3,-,TRBV27,TGTGCCAGCAGGCTAGCGGGAGGGCCACAAGATACGCAGTATTTT,CASRLAGGPQDTQYF
-,TRBJ2-5,-,TRBV7-2,TGTGCCAGCAGCTTCCTCGGGACCGGAAGATTAGAGACCCAGTACTTC,CASSFLGTGRLETQYF
-,TRBJ2-5,-,TRBV5-6,TGTGCCAGCAGCTTTGACAGGAGGGCCGGGGAGACCCAGTACTTC,CASSFDRRAGETQYF
TRBD2,TRBJ2-3,-,TRBV4-1,TGCGCCAGCAGCCAAGCGGCTAGCGGGAGAGGCACAGATACGCAGTATTTT,CASSQAASGRGTDTQYF
-,TRBJ1-3,once,TRBV5-1,TGCGCCAGCAGCTCTGGGGACCGGTACTTAAGCTCTGGAAACACCATATATTTT,CASSSGDRYLSSGNTIYF
-,TRBJ1-3,-,TRBV14,TGTGCCAGCAGTCTGTTGGGGACCTCTGGAAACACCATATATTTT,CASSLLGTSGNTIYF
TRBD1,TRBJ1-1,-,TRBV18,TGTGCCAGCTCACACCCGGGACAGGGGATGAACACTGAAGCTTTCTTT,CASSHPGQGMNTEAFF
-,TRBJ1-2,-,TRBV5-1,TGCGCCAGCAGCCAACAGGACGTCGGGAACTATGGCTACACCTTC,CASSQQDVGNYGYTF
TRBD2,TRBJ2-1,-,TRBV5-4,TGTGCCAGCAGCTTGGCAGGGAGAGGGAGGGCGTTCAATGAGCAGTTCTTC,CASSLAGRGRAFNEQFF
TRBD1,TRBJ1-1,many,TRBV7-2,TGTGCCAGCAGCTTAGGGGGGACAGTGAACACTGAAGCTTTCTTT,CASSLGGTVNTEAFF
-,TRBJ1-1,few,TRBV2,TGTGCCAGCACGGGGAGCTCTGAAGCTTTCTTT,CASTGSSEAFF
-,TRBJ2-7,-,TRBV28,TGTGCCAGCAGTATATCACAGGATTCCTACGAGCAGTACTTC,CASSISQDSYEQYF
TRBD2,TRBJ2-1,-,TRBV19,TGTGCCAGTAGTATACGGTGGACTAGCGGGAGGCAAAATGAGCAGTTCTTC,CASSIRWTSGRQNEQFF
-,TRBJ2-6,-,TRBV30,TGTGCCTGGAGTGACAGGGCTACTCTATCTGGGGCCAACGTCCTGACTTTC,CAWSDRATLSGANVLTF
-,TRBJ2-2,-,TRBV7-2,TGTGCCAGCAGCTTATATGGGCGGGAGCTGTTTTTT,CASSLYGRELFF
-,TRBJ1-3,-,TRBV28,TGTGCCAGCATCTCGGACAGCTCTGGAAACACCATATATTTT,CASISDSSGNTIYF
TRBD1,TRBJ1-2,-,TRBV20-1,TGCAGCGCAGACAGGGGGTATGGCTACACCTTC,CSADRGYGYTF
-,TRBJ2-7,once,TRBV18,TGTGCCAGCTCACCACAAGGAGGATCCTGCGAGCAGTACTTC,CASSPQGGSCEQYF
-,TRBJ1-4,-,TRBV29-1,TGCAGCGTCAGGGGTTCGGAGGAAAAACTGTTTTTT,CSVRGSEEKLFF
-,TRBJ2-2,-,TRBV7-3,TGTGCCAGCAGCTTAGGCAACACCGGGGAGCTGTTTTTT,CASSLGNTGELFF
-,TRBJ1-1,-,TRBV7-3,TGTGCCAGCAGCTTGGTCACGAACACTGAAGCTTTCTTT,CASSLVTNTEAFF
TRBD2,TRBJ2-1,-,TRBV5-6,TGTGCCAGCAGCTTGGTAGTCGCTAGCGGGGGCAATGAGCAGTTCTTC,CASSLVVASGGNEQFF
TRBD1,TRBJ2-3,-,TRBV2,TGTGCCAGCAGTGAACAGGGACAGGGTGCAGATACGCAGTATTTT,CASSEQGQGADTQYF
-,TRBJ2-7,-,TRBV10-3,TGTGCCATCCAGGGGGAGGGTATCGAGCAGTACTTC,CAIQGEGIEQYF
TRBD1,TRBJ1-4,-,TRBV18,TGTGCCAGCTCACCACTGGGACAGGGAGTCGGTGAAAAACTGTTTTTT,CASSPLGQGVGEKLFF
-,TRBJ1-1,-,TRBV5-1,TGCGCCAGCAGCTTGCTCTCGGGGGGGAGCACTGAAGCTTTCTTT,CASSLLSGGSTEAFF
-,TRBJ1-1,-,TRBV28,TGTGCCAGCAGTTTAGTACACCTAGGAGACACTGAAGCTTTCTTT,CASSLVHLGDTEAFF
-,TRBJ2-7,-,TRBV5-1,TGCGCCAGCGGACCCGAGGTAGGTGGCTCCGAGCAGTACTTC,CASGPEVGGSEQYF
-,TRBJ2-7,-,TRBV14,TGTGCCAGCAGCCATAACCAACGAGGGCAGTACTTC,CASSHNQRGQYF
-,TRBJ2-1,-,TRBV13,TGTGCCAGCAGCACATACGGGGGCGGTGAGCAGTTCTTC,CASSTYGGGEQFF
TRBD1,TRBJ2-1,-,TRBV5-1,TGCGCCAGCAGACAGGGGGCGCTGGCCAATGAGCAGTTCTTC,CASRQGALANEQFF
TRBD2,TRBJ2-1,-,TRBV4-3,TGCGCCAGCAGCCAAGATAGACTAGCGGGAGGTGAGCAGTTCTTC,CASSQDRLAGGEQFF
TRBD1,TRBJ1-5,-,TRBV28,TGTGCCAGCATCCGATCCCGTAACAGGGGATCGGGCAATCAGCCCCAGCATTTT,CASIRSRNRGSGNQPQHF
TRBD1,TRBJ2-3,-,TRBV18,TGTCCCAGCTCACCACGGACAGGGATGGCAGATACGCAGTATTTT,CPSSPRTGMADTQYF
TRBD2,TRBJ2-7,-,TRBV19,TGTGCCAGTAACTCCGGACTAGCGGGAGGAGTTAACGAGCAGTACTTC,CASNSGLAGGVNEQYF
TRBD2,TRBJ2-7,-,TRBV29-1,TGCAGCGTTTCCAACCCCGGGACTAGCGGGAGTTTTATGTACGAGCAGTACTTC,CSVSNPGTSGSFMYEQYF
TRBD2,TRBJ2-3,-,TRBV7-6,TGTGCCAGCAGCCCGAGCGGGGGGACAGATACGCAGTATTTT,CASSPSGGTDTQYF
-,TRBJ2-7,-,TRBV4-3,TGCGCCAGCAGCCAAGATTTTCTATCGAGATCCTACGAGCAGTACTTC,CASSQDFLSRSYEQYF
TRBD2,TRBJ2-6,few,TRBV5-1,TGCGCCAGCAGCCCGGAAGGGGCGGGAGGAGACTTAATTAGGGTGAGCTCTGGGGCCAACGTCCTGACTTTC,CASSPEGAGGDLIRVSSGANVLTF
-,TRBJ1-3,-,TRBV2,TGTGCCAGCAGGGGCCCAGGGGCCGGAAACACCATATATTTT,CASRGPGAGNTIYF
-,TRBJ2-2,few,TRBV29-1,TGCAGCGCCTACGGGACGGGAAACACCGGGGAGCTGTTTTTT,CSAYGTGNTGELFF
-,TRBJ2-3,-,TRBV19,TGTGCCAGTAGTCACGATACGCAGTATTTT,CASSHDTQYF
TRBD1,TRBJ2-1,few,TRBV28,TGTGCCAGCAGTACCGGGACAGGGTTCATCAATGAGCAGTTCTTC,CASSTGTGFINEQFF
-,TRBJ2-5,-,TRBV29-1,TGCAGCGTTGAAGTCGACGGCGCGGAGACCCAGTACTTC,CSVEVDGAETQYF
TRBD1,TRBJ2-7,few,TRBV7-9,TGTGCCAGCAGCTTAGGGACAGGGACGACATACGAGCAGTACTTC,CASSLGTGTTYEQYF
-,TRBJ1-4,-,TRBV29-1,TGCAGCGCCTCGACAGTAGCTAATGAAAAACTGTTTTTT,CSASTVANEKLFF
-,TRBJ2-7,-,TRBV20-1,TGCAGTGCTTCTTGGACTGACGAGCAGTACTTC,CSASWTDEQYF
TRBD1,TRBJ1-4,-,TRBV9,TGTGCCAGCAGCCCCCGGGAGCGGGACAGGGCTAATGAAAAACTGTTTTTT,CASSPRERDRANEKLFF
-,TRBJ1-3,-,TRBV7-2,TGTGCCAGCAGCTTAAGTCCTCAAGGGTCGGGAAACACCATATATTTT,CASSLSPQGSGNTIYF
TRBD1,TRBJ1-1,-,TRBV7-2,TGTGCCAGCAGCCCACCAGTAGTCGGACAGGTGATGAACACTGAAGCTTTCTTT,CASSPPVVGQVMNTEAFF
TRBD1,TRBJ1-2,-,TRBV7-2,TGTGCCAGCAGCCTGACAGGGGAGGAAGGCTACACCTTC,CASSLTGEEGYTF
TRBD1,TRBJ2-3,-,TRBV4-2,TGTGCCAGCAGCCAATTTTACACAGGGGCCGGGGACACGCAGTATTTT,CASSQFYTGAGDTQYF
-,TRBJ2-7,-,TRBV7-6,TGTGCCAGCAGCTTGGGGGTGTCCTACGAGCAGTACTTC,CASSLGVSYEQYF
TRBD1,TRBJ1-5,-,TRBV30,TGTGCCTGGAGTGTAAGAGGACAGGGTGGCAATCAGCCCCAGCATTTT,CAWSVRGQGGNQPQHF
-,TRBJ1-5,once,TRBV30,TGTGCCTGGTCTAGCAGCCTCAATCAGCCCCAGCATTTT,CAWSSSLNQPQHF
-,TRBJ2-1,-,TRBV5-8,TGTGCCAGCAGCTCGAACAGGGTGCGGTACAATGAGCAGTTCTTC,CASSSNRVRYNEQFF